Each of the 32 T cell receptor beta chains below was sequenced from the same sample in a study of patients and donors after allogeneic stem cell transplantation. Via MiXCR, TCRdb re-called the RT-PCR reads, giving one row per CDR3 protein. Of roughly 960,000 distinct CDR3 sequences in the sample, roughly 18% are singletons; the top ten hold around 6%. The sequencing sample was made of blood, either unsorted or a sorted T cell fraction (not recorded which). These TCRs come from a human donor who was either an allogeneic HSCT recipient or a stem cell or donor lymphocyte infusion donor (not recorded which). It is not recorded whose cells these are; they may come from a transplant donor.

The sample holds many counts of this clonotype. The V and J genes are TRBV20-1 and TRBJ2-4, with 7 bases identical to TRBD1. Trimming took 6 bases from V and 1 from J; bases not matched to a gene: 12. The CDR3 totals 16 residues. Germline loops: CDR1 DFQATT, CDR2 SNEGSKA (reference sequence). This CDR3 reads CSANLRGQGAKNIQYF. Here the CDR3 DNA reads TGCAGTGCGAACCTTAGGGGGCAGGGGGCCAAAAACATTCAGTACTTC.

This chain links TRBV24-1 with TRBJ2-2; D uncertain. The germline V gene has CDR1 KGHDR and CDR2 SFDVKD. This CDR3 region has 15 residues. The V end was cut by 5 bases, the J end by 5 bases, with 14 bases between. The CDR3 coding sequence is TGTGCCACCAGTGTTGCGAACCTAGGGACCGGGGAGCTGTTTTTT. Its translation: CATSVANLGTGELFF.

The rearrangement joins TRBV20-1 to TRBJ2-7, with D uncertain. V was cut by 6 bases and J by 5 bases, with 26 bases left in between. CDR3 length equals 16 residues. Germline V gene data show CDR1 as DFQATT and CDR2 as SNEGSKA (reference sequence). In nucleotides, the CDR3 is TGCAGTGCCCCTATTTCTCCACGGTCACTTGCCGACGAGCAGTACTTC. Its protein product is CSAPISPRSLADEQYF.

The V gene is TRBV29-1, the J gene TRBJ2-7; D is unresolved. V lost 1 base to trimming and J lost 3 bases, with 10 bases between them. Germline assignment: CDR1 SQVTM and CDR2 ANQGSEA. The CDR3 has 13 residues. CDR3: CSVEGSRNYEQYF. CDR3 DNA: TGCAGCGTTGAAGGGTCCCGGAACTACGAGCAGTACTTC.

This clonotype was found a few times. The rearrangement links TRBV5-6 to TRBJ2-3, with D unclear. This CDR3 is built from 14 residues. Germline CDR1 is SGHDT and CDR2 is YYEEEE. V dropped 1 base and J dropped 4 bases, with 10 bases sitting between them. CDR3 amino acids: CASSLLPGADTQYF. The DNA for the CDR3 is TGTGCCAGCAGCTTGCTCCCGGGCGCAGATACGCAGTATTTT.

In this sample, this clonotype turned up many times. The chain recombines TRBV9 with TRBJ2-7, with 9 positions matching TRBD1. V lost 0 bases to trimming and J lost 2 bases; unmatched junction nucleotides: 0. Germline CDR1 is SGDLS and CDR2 is YYNGEE. The CDR3 has 14 amino acids. CDR3 in DNA: TGTGCCAGCAGCGTAGGGACAGGGGCCTACGAGCAGTACTTC. Its protein is CASSVGTGAYEQYF.

The CDR3 protein is CASSHNSGGRHTGELFF. The CDR3 nucleotides are TGTGCCAGCAGCCACAACAGCGGGGGGAGACACACCGGGGAGCTGTTTTTT. This chain joins TRBV4-2 and TRBJ2-2; TRBD2 matches 9 bases. The trim removed 3 bases at V and 3 bases at J, leaving 8 bases unmatched. In germline, CDR1 is LGHNA, CDR2 YNFKEQ. CDR3 length equals 17 residues.

This clonotype was counted a few times. This chain joins TRBV6-1 and TRBJ1-1; weak D call: TRBD1 (6 bases). CDR1 MNHNS and CDR2 SASEGT come from the germline V gene. V lost 7 bases, J lost 10 bases, and 22 bases lay in between. This CDR3 region has 14 residues. The CDR3 protein is CASTWRGAGEGAFF. The CDR3, as DNA: TGTGCCAGCACGTGGCGAGGGGCAGGGGAAGGAGCTTTCTTT.

This chain links TRBV2 with TRBJ2-3; weak D call: TRBD1 (5 bases). The germline V gene encodes CDR1 SNHLY and CDR2 FYNNEI. The CDR3 length is 12 residues. The V and J ends lost 6 bases and 3 bases respectively, with 7 bases between them. The CDR3 DNA is TGTGCCAGCAGGAGACAGACAGATACGCAGTATTTT. As protein: CASRRQTDTQYF. Based on the CDR3 plus reference TRBV2 and TRBJ2-3, the full variable domain is EPEVTQTPSHQVTQMGQEVILRCVPISNHLYFYWYRQILGQKVEFLVSFYNNEISEKSEIFDDQFSVERPDGSNFTLKIRSTKLEDSAMYFCASRRQTDTQYFGPGTRLTVL.

This rearrangement joins TRBV4-1 to TRBJ1-1; D is unresolved. V was cut by 0 bases and J by 3 bases, with 11 bases left in between. CDR3 length: 15 residues. CDR1 and CDR2 (germline): MGHRA, YSYEKL. This CDR3 reads CASSQDQVADTEAFF. CDR3 in DNA: TGCGCCAGCAGCCAAGATCAGGTTGCGGACACTGAAGCTTTCTTT.

This clonotype was counted only a few times. The chain combines TRBV5-1 with TRBJ2-1, with D perhaps being TRBD1 or TRBD2 (5 bases each). V lost 3 bases, J lost 7 bases, and 23 bases lay in between. Germline CDR1 and CDR2: SGHRS and YFSETQ. The CDR3 runs to 17 residues. DNA for the CDR3: TGCGCCAGCAGCTCGTGGCCCCGGGACCTCTTGAAGAATGAGCAGTTCTTC. Residues: CASSSWPRDLLKNEQFF.

In this sample, this clonotype turned up a few times. The chain has TRBV7-3 and TRBJ2-7; D gene uncertain. The CDR3 consists of 15 residues. The V and J ends lost 0 bases and 0 bases respectively, with 9 bases between them. CDR1 is SGHTA and CDR2 is FQGTGA in the germline V gene. CDR3 residues: CASSLTRQFSYEQYF. The CDR3 DNA reads TGTGCCAGCAGCTTAACACGTCAGTTCTCCTACGAGCAGTACTTC.

This clonotype was seen a few times. The V call is TRBV24-1, the J call TRBJ1-2, with 7 bases identical to TRBD1. Per germline, CDR1 KGHDR and CDR2 SFDVKD. The CDR3 is 13 amino acids. Trimming removed 10 bases from V and 4 bases from J; junction bases left unmatched: 8. The CDR3 DNA sequence: TGTGCCACTCAAGGAGGGACAGCCTATGGCTACACCTTC. Amino acid sequence: CATQGGTAYGYTF.

The rearrangement links TRBV11-2 to TRBJ2-7, with 8 positions matching TRBD1. Unmatched junction bases numbered 17, after V lost 5 bases and J lost 5 bases. The CDR3 spans 17 residues. Looked up from germline, CDR1 is SGHAT and CDR2 is FQNNGV. CDR3 DNA sequence: TGTGCCAGCAGCAAATGGGGCCAGGGGGCAATGGGCGACGAGCAGTACTTC. Translating it yields CASSKWGQGAMGDEQYF.

There are many counts of this clonotype. The V gene is TRBV6-1, the J gene TRBJ1-1, with D possibly being TRBD1 (5 bases). Germline V gene lookup returns CDR1 MNHNS and CDR2 SASEGT. The CDR3 runs 15 residues. V dropped 6 bases and J dropped 5 bases, with 19 bases sitting between them. Written as DNA, the CDR3 is TGTGCCAGCAGCCCCGGGCAGGCGGGGGGTACTGAAGCTTTCTTT. This translates into CASSPGQAGGTEAFF.

This clonotype was detected only a few times. The chain has TRBV7-3 and TRBJ2-2; D remains ambiguous. The CDR3 spans 17 residues. V was clipped by 2 bases and J by 2 bases, with 15 bases between them. Germline CDR1 reads SGHTA; CDR2 reads FQGTGA. The CDR3 bases are TGTGCCAGCAGCTTATCCCCCCTCATGGGAAACACCGGGGAGCTGTTTTTT. Amino acid sequence: CASSLSPLMGNTGELFF.

This clonotype occurred a few times. The V call is TRBV7-9, the J call TRBJ1-2, with D maybe TRBD1 (5 bases). Trimming stripped 5 bases from V and 7 bases from J, with 14 bases between. Per germline, CDR1 SEHNR and CDR2 FQNEAQ (reference sequence). This CDR3 contains 13 residues. The CDR3 nucleotides read TGTGCCAGCAGCCCCGAGCCAGGGTTTGGCTACACCTTC. Translation gives CASSPEPGFGYTF.

This clonotype was detected only a few times. The rearrangement uses TRBV6-1 and TRBJ1-5; D unclear. With 8 bases removed from V and 0 bases from J, the gap between germline ends came to 8 bases. Germline lookup yields CDR1 MNHNS and CDR2 SASEGT. This CDR3 region has 13 residues. DNA of the CDR3: TGTGCCAGCCGGGATTATAGCAATCAGCCCCAGCATTTT. Residues: CASRDYSNQPQHF.

This clonotype was picked up a small number of times. This chain connects TRBV12-3 or TRBV12-4 to TRBJ1-1; 7 bases match TRBD1. The CDR3 consists of 14 residues. The junction had 8 bases not matched to a gene; V was cut back by 7 bases and J by 3 bases. The CDR3 protein is CASNRQGGDTEAFF. DNA of the CDR3: TGTGCCAGCAATAGACAGGGAGGGGACACTGAAGCTTTCTTT.

In this sample, this clonotype turned up a few times. The V and J genes are TRBV12-3 or TRBV12-4 and TRBJ2-5; TRBD2 agrees at 7 bases. The V and J ends lost 7 bases and 6 bases, in that order; junction bases with no gene match: 8. This CDR3 is built from 13 residues. The CDR3 region is CASTLGLPQTQYF. The CDR3 region has the DNA TGTGCCAGCACTCTGGGACTACCACAGACCCAGTACTTC.

The chain couples TRBV29-1 to TRBJ2-7; D perhaps matches TRBD1 (6 bases). The CDR3 has 14 amino acids. The V end lost 4 bases, the J end lost 0 bases, and 13 bases lay between the germline ends. CDR1 SQVTM and CDR2 ANQGSEA come from the germline V gene. The CDR3 spells CSVVRTASSYEQYF. The DNA of the CDR3 is TGCAGCGTTGTTAGGACAGCGAGCTCCTACGAGCAGTACTTC.

This clonotype has a handful of counts. The chain carries TRBV20-1 and TRBJ2-1; perhaps D is TRBD1 or TRBD2 (5 bases each). The length of the CDR3 is 15 residues. The V and J ends lost 1 base and 2 bases respectively, with 12 bases between them. In germline, CDR1 is DFQATT, CDR2 SNEGSKA (reference sequence). In DNA form, the CDR3 reads TGCAGTGCTAGAGGGGGGAGCCAGACCTACAATGAGCAGTTCTTC. This translates into CSARGGSQTYNEQFF.

The V and J genes are TRBV18 and TRBJ2-5; D remains ambiguous. Germline CDR1 and CDR2: KGHSH and LQKENI. The CDR3 is 14 residues long. Trimming removed 0 bases from V and 5 bases from J, with 10 bases in between. Written as DNA, the CDR3 is TGTGCCAGCTCACCACCGTCTAGTCGTGAGACCCAGTACTTC. It yields the protein CASSPPSSRETQYF.

The chain combines TRBV29-1 with TRBJ1-3; 8 nucleotides line up with TRBD1. The CDR3 spans 16 residues. Germline lookup yields CDR1 SQVTM and CDR2 ANQGSEA. J gave up 3 bases and V 7 bases, and 14 bases lay outside the gene matches. CDR3 nucleotides: TGCAGCGCCCACGCACTGGACAGGGCGGGTGGAAACACCATATATTTT. Amino acids: CSAHALDRAGGNTIYF.

The chain joins TRBV7-2 to TRBJ1-6; TRBD1 is a possible D gene (5 bases). The V gene lost 2 bases and the J gene lost 0 bases, with 8 bases spanning the gap. Germline lookup yields CDR1 SGHTA and CDR2 FQGNSA. CDR3 length equals 16 residues. DNA of the CDR3: TGTGCCAGCAGCTTACACAGGAGCTCCTATAATTCACCCCTCCACTTT. Translated, it gives CASSLHRSSYNSPLHF.

The chain has TRBV20-1 and TRBJ2-1, with D maybe TRBD1 (6 bases). The CDR3 is 14 residues long. The V gene lost 2 bases and the J gene lost 9 bases, with 17 bases spanning the gap. The germline V gene encodes CDR1 DFQATT and CDR2 SNEGSKA (reference sequence). CDR3 amino acids: CSARTGLGQSEQFF. In DNA, the CDR3 is TGCAGTGCTAGAACAGGGCTAGGACAAAGTGAGCAGTTCTTC.

The rearrangement joins TRBV28 to TRBJ1-5; TRBD1 matches 7 bases. In germline, CDR1 is MDHEN, CDR2 SYDVKM. This CDR3 region has 17 residues. Trimming removed 5 bases from V and 1 base from J; junction bases left unmatched: 11. The CDR3 sequence: CASSMKTGVTSNQPQHF. Here the CDR3 DNA reads TGTGCCAGCAGTATGAAAACAGGGGTCACGAGCAATCAGCCCCAGCATTTT.

This clonotype appeared once. J is TRBJ2-7 and V is TRBV9; 9 nucleotides match TRBD1. CDR3 length: 14 amino acids. The J segment lost 3 bases and the V segment lost 0 bases, leaving 1 base of the junction unmatched. Germline CDR1 and CDR2: SGDLS and YYNGEE. The CDR3 reads CASSVGGQGYEQYF. The CDR3, as DNA: TGTGCCAGCAGCGTAGGGGGACAGGGCTACGAGCAGTACTTC.

V is TRBV6-1 and J is TRBJ2-3; D perhaps matches TRBD1 (6 bases). The CDR3 is 16 amino acids. V lost 7 bases and J 1 base, leaving 18 bases between the germline ends. The germline CDR1 and CDR2 sequences are MNHNS and SASEGT. Here the CDR3 DNA reads TGTGCCAGCAACCACCTGACAGGCCGCCGCACAGATACGCAGTATTTT. Its translation is CASNHLTGRRTDTQYF.

This clonotype was counted between two and nine times. V is TRBV12-3 or TRBV12-4 and J is TRBJ2-6; no clear D gene. This CDR3 has 13 residues. The V end was cut by 11 bases, the J end by 6 bases, with 14 bases between. The CDR3 region is CAGAPSLANVLTF. The CDR3 nucleotides are TGTGCCGGCGCCCCTTCATTGGCCAACGTCCTGACTTTC.

The rearrangement joins TRBV20-1 to TRBJ1-2; 7 nucleotides line up with TRBD1. This CDR3 is built from 12 residues. V lost 7 bases to trimming and J lost 1 base; unmatched junction nucleotides: 3. CDR1 is DFQATT and CDR2 is SNEGSKA in the germline V gene (reference sequence). As DNA, the CDR3 is TGCAGTGTCCGGGACAGTAACTATGGCTACACCTTC. Amino acid sequence: CSVRDSNYGYTF.

V and J are TRBV19 and TRBJ1-1; the D gene is possibly TRBD1 (5 bases). The CDR3 runs to 13 residues. From germline, CDR1 is LNHDA and CDR2 SQIVND (reference sequence). V shed 6 bases and J shed 3 bases, with 11 bases lying between them. CDR3 residues: CASSAKGDTEAFF. For the CDR3, the DNA is TGTGCCAGTAGCGCGAAAGGGGACACTGAAGCTTTCTTT.